Listed here is a single TCR beta chain. There is no known antigen for this receptor. Base quality data are lacking; no much larger clone is found one base away. Reading from cysteine to phenylalanine, the CDR3 counts 12 amino acids. Here the CDR3 DNA is all that survives: 36 bases in frame from base 1. Relative to germline, V is 0 bases shorter and J is 6 bases shorter, with 6 bases between their ends. CDR1 and CDR2 are read off the germline V gene as SGHDT and YYEEEE. Using the deep immunoSEQ assay, TCR CDR3 regions were amplified from genomic DNA by multiplex PCR. For each cell subset, the extracted genomic DNA was distributed evenly across all wells of several immunoSEQ 96-well plates, and each plate served as one replicate. For sorted subsets, around 200 ng genomic DNA, equal to about 30,000 T cell genomes, was loaded into each replicate PCR. Purified libraries were measured with a Qubit 3.0 fluorometer, size-checked on a Bioanalyzer 2100, and measured again with the KAPA Library Quantification kit. Each immunoSEQ 96-well plate was sequenced on its own single-read 150-cycle Illumina NextSeq 550 flow cell. In the original analysis: Because the immunoSEQ output included only junctional sequences and no quality scores, the filtering could not be the same as the filtering used for full-length reads. To assign V/J genes and CDR3, sequences were annotated using PyIR, a Python wrapper for IgBLAST v1.9, with IMGT germline references. Reads were removed for weak V/J assignments (E-value above 1e-6), missing CDR3, stop codons, out-of-frame junctions, or ambiguous translated residues. V3J clonotypes were defined by identical inferred V gene, J gene, and CDR3 amino acid sequence. Percentage overlap between repertoires was calculated by dividing the number of shared unique clonotypes by the size of the smaller repertoire. Richness of each repertoire was evaluated using RTK rarefaction, the Chao1 estimator, and Recon v2.1 estimates of unobserved clonotypes. Generation probabilities for all TCRbeta clonotypes obtained by the gDNA method from a handful of donors were computed using OLGA. What TCRdb holds here is the immuneACCESS table cut down to in-frame rearrangements. Part of the clones is not present; checked against another copy, under half of the missing clones reflect an unresolved V gene, and the others are unexplained. That table is the source of V, J and clone size, and D and trimming were worked out from the DNA. A total of about 2.3 million clones appear in this sample, under 95% of them only once. Approximately 0.39% of the sample goes to the ten largest clones.

The sample comes from a study of shared clonotypes between healthy human individuals (TCRdb year 2020). Some background on the complete study: The cohort comprised two women and a few men aged 18 to 49 years. Each donor's leukapheresis produced roughly between about 0.85 and 10 billion PBMCs. To estimate repertoire size and how much clonotypes are shared between individuals, the study performed deep sequencing of blood TCR repertoires from a few healthy adults. Per donor, three plates each were used for CD4 naive and CD4 memory, two for CD8 naive, and one for CD8 memory. Different laboratories and diverse techniques were used to prepare libraries and sequence TCR repertoires, to increase sequencing depth and limit assay-specific biases.

Overall study results and their limits: Because the study included only a small number of donors, the genetic and exposure-history diversity represented was limited. Sampling was restricted to blood, and TCR repertoires in tissue are likely to differ from TCR repertoires in blood. Rarefaction of sorted-subset datasets indicated incomplete sequencing despite the large sequencing depth. Naive subsets generally had larger estimated clonotype richness than memory subsets. Higher generation probabilities were observed for clonotypes shared by all four sorted-subset donors than for non-shared clonotypes. Approximately 5% of naive CD4, around 4% of naive CD8, around 2.3% of memory CD4, and about 0.4% of memory CD8 clonotypes were shared across several donors. Pairwise subsampling led to the expectation that sequencing depth would affect the degree of clonotype sharing among donors.

The donors were healthy, HIV-negative adults who had no recently reported acute infections or vaccinations. Every donor was a Caucasian adult living in Nashville, Tennessee, USA. CD4+ T cells were enriched by magnetic negative selection, after which naive cells were positively selected on CD45RA and the negative fraction was taken as the memory subset. After blood collection by leukapheresis, PBMCs were isolated using Ficoll-Histopaque density gradient centrifugation and then cryopreserved in the vapor phase of liquid nitrogen. Purity and quantity of every magnetically sorted T cell population were checked by analytical flow cytometry. Genomic DNA was isolated from each sorted fraction and quantified by UV absorbance on a Nanodrop 2000c.

Rearrangement joined TRBV5-6 to TRBJ1-2; no D gene call is confident. This receptor was obtained from a man younger than 35 in good health. Some clones in this sample may be carry-over from other donors' samples. The sequencing sample was made of naive CD4+ T cells from PBMCs. The cell subset or site label corresponds to: CD45RA+ positively selected. The encoded CDR3 is CASSLVGDGYTF. Here is the DNA: TGTGCCAGCAGCTTGGTAGGCGATGGCTACACCTTC.